One and the same sample provided the 27 T cell receptor beta chains below, sequenced in a study of early T cells in non-severe SARS-CoV-2 infection. One entry per CDR3 protein results from TCRdb running MiXCR on the 5' RACE reads. The sample has 35,000 to 45,000 distinct CDR3 sequences, around 5% seen once. Sequenced: whole blood. The receptors derive from an adult who was a healthcare worker with PCR-confirmed SARS-CoV-2 infection or an uninfected control (not recorded which).

The V call is TRBV7-9, the J call TRBJ2-3; 7 bases are a match to TRBD2. The ends lost 6 bases at V and 4 bases at J; junction bases unmatched: 4. CDR1 and CDR2 from the germline V gene are SEHNR and FQNEAQ (reference sequence). This CDR3 has 13 residues. CDR3 loop: CASSKSGADTQYF. CDR3 DNA sequence: TGTGCCAGCAGTAAAAGCGGGGCAGATACGCAGTATTTT.

At least ten counts were recorded for this clonotype. V and J are TRBV10-1 and TRBJ2-1; TRBD1 agrees at 7 bases. Germline values: CDR1 WNHNN, CDR2 SYGVQD (reference sequence). This CDR3 has 13 amino acids. The J segment lost 8 bases and the V segment lost 10 bases, leaving 11 bases of the junction unmatched. In DNA, the CDR3 is TGCGCCATCAATCCCCGGGACAGTGATGAGCAGTTCTTC. This translates into CAINPRDSDEQFF.

The chain uses TRBV18 and TRBJ1-2; maybe TRBD1 (5 bases). Trimming took 6 bases from V and 5 from J, leaving 16 bases between them. The CDR3 spans 14 residues. Germline V gene data show CDR1 as KGHSH and CDR2 as LQKENI. The CDR3 DNA reads TGTGCCAGCTCCGGGCGTGGGGGACCATATGGCTACACCTTC. This encodes CASSGRGGPYGYTF.

In this sample, this clonotype turned up many times. CDR3 protein: CSARTGNNYGYTF. CDR3 coding DNA: TGCAGTGCCCGGACGGGGAATAACTATGGCTACACCTTC. The chain combines TRBV20-1 with TRBJ1-2, with D unresolved. V dropped 6 bases and J dropped 1 base, with 12 bases sitting between them. The CDR3 spans 13 residues. CDR1 and CDR2 (germline): DFQATT, SNEGSKA (reference sequence).

There are many counts of this clonotype. The rearrangement links TRBV30 to TRBJ1-1; 11 bases fit TRBD1. After removal of 2 bases from V and 5 bases from J, the junction contained 7 bases not matched to a gene. The germline V gene encodes CDR1 GTSNPN and CDR2 SVGIG (reference sequence). The CDR3 has 15 residues. The CDR3 loop reads CAWSSPGTGGTEAFF. The CDR3 DNA follows: TGTGCCTGGAGTTCCCCCGGGACAGGGGGAACTGAAGCTTTCTTT.

This clonotype was recorded many times. The J gene is TRBJ2-1, the V gene TRBV6-5; D is possibly TRBD2 (7 bases). Germline CDR1 reads MNHEY; CDR2 reads SVGAGI. This CDR3 comprises 14 residues. V was trimmed by 2 bases and J by 7 bases, leaving 12 bases between them. The DNA for the CDR3 is TGTGCCAGCAGTTACCGGCGGGGGCAGAATGAGCAGTTCTTC. Translation gives CASSYRRGQNEQFF.

The rearrangement links TRBV12-3 or TRBV12-4 to TRBJ2-7, with D uncertain. Trimming removed 3 bases from V and 6 bases from J, with 9 bases in between. There are 12 residues in the CDR3. The DNA of the CDR3 is TGTGCCAGCAGTTTCGCGGCCGGCGAGCAGTACTTC. It yields the protein CASSFAAGEQYF.

This clonotype has a handful of counts. The chain carries TRBV4-3 and TRBJ1-3; D uncertain. V was shortened by 0 bases and J by 16 bases, with 16 bases between the two germline ends. Germline values: CDR1 LGHNA, CDR2 YSLEER. The CDR3 length is 13 residues. CDR3 in DNA: TGCGCCAGCAGCCAAGATAGAGGAAAAAATAAGTATTTT. This gives the protein CASSQDRGKNKYF.

The table lists this clonotype with many counts. The rearrangement joins TRBV12-3 or TRBV12-4 to TRBJ2-7; a possible D gene is TRBD1 (6 bases). Deletions cut 8 bases from V and 4 bases from J, with 15 bases between. The CDR3 has 13 residues. The CDR3 here is CASGPGQGYEQYF. CDR3 nucleotides: TGTGCCAGCGGGCCCGGTCAGGGGTACGAGCAGTACTTC.

The rearrangement uses TRBV20-1 and TRBJ1-4, with 11 nucleotides matching TRBD1. Unmatched junction bases numbered 5, after V lost 5 bases and J lost 9 bases. CDR3 size: 13 residues. The germline V gene has CDR1 DFQATT and CDR2 SNEGSKA (reference sequence). For the CDR3, the DNA is TGCAGTGCTCCGGACAGGGGGCTTAAAAAACTGTTTTTT. Encoded protein: CSAPDRGLKKLFF.

This clonotype was observed at least ten times. This chain connects TRBV3-1 to TRBJ1-1, with 10 bases aligning to TRBD1. V gave up 0 bases and J gave up 3 bases; unmatched junction bases: 4. Germline assignment: CDR1 LGHDT and CDR2 YNNKEL (reference sequence). CDR3 length: 16 residues. This CDR3 reads CASSQDPGQGYTEAFF. As DNA, the CDR3 is TGTGCCAGCAGCCAAGATCCGGGACAGGGGTACACTGAAGCTTTCTTT.

This clonotype has a count of ten or more. The chain uses TRBV6-1 and TRBJ1-2; perhaps TRBD1 as D (5 bases). Germline lookup yields CDR1 MNHNS and CDR2 SASEGT. V lost 3 bases to trimming and J lost 4 bases, with 18 bases between them. The CDR3 totals 16 residues. DNA for the CDR3: TGTGCCAGCAGTGAGGGGCCGCTACCGGGAATCTATGGCTACACCTTC. Translating gives CASSEGPLPGIYGYTF.

This clonotype was detected many times. The rearrangement uses TRBV11-2 and TRBJ2-3; 9 positions agree with TRBD1. V lost 5 bases and J lost 6; bases outside the gene matches: 6. The CDR3 has 14 amino acids. From germline, CDR1 is SGHAT and CDR2 FQNNGV. In DNA, the CDR3 is TGTGCCAGCAGCCTGGGACAGGGTATGGATACGCAGTATTTT. It is translated as CASSLGQGMDTQYF.

This clonotype was observed many times. The chain carries TRBV12-3 or TRBV12-4 and TRBJ1-1; no clear D gene. Trimming stripped 6 bases from V and 8 bases from J, with 13 bases between. The CDR3 length is 12 residues. The CDR3 sequence is CASSRRTVEAFF. The CDR3 DNA reads as TGTGCCAGCAGCCGACGGACGGTCGAAGCTTTCTTT.

This clonotype was counted ten times or more. The chain carries TRBV7-2 and TRBJ1-5; the D is unclear. The CDR3 is 13 amino acids. V was shortened by 3 bases and J by 5 bases, with 8 bases between the two germline ends. Per the germline V gene, CDR1 is SGHTA and CDR2 is FQGNSA. CDR3 sequence (DNA): TGTGCCAGCAGCTTCGATAGAGATCAGCCCCAGCATTTT. This gives the protein CASSFDRDQPQHF. Full variable domain (missing parts from reference TRBV7-2 and TRBJ1-5): GAGVSQSPSNKVTEKGKDVELRCDPISGHTALYWYRQSLGQGLEFLIYFQGNSAPDKSGLPSDRFSAERTGGSVSTLTIQRTQQEDSAVYLCASSFDRDQPQHFGDGTRLSIL.

This clonotype was picked up many times. This chain connects TRBV6-5 to TRBJ2-7; tentative D call: TRBD1 (6 bases). Germline V gives CDR1 MNHEY, CDR2 SVGAGI. V was cut by 6 bases and J by 7 bases, with 19 bases left in between. This CDR3 has 14 amino acids. The CDR3 loop reads CASSYTGQTGEQYF. The CDR3 DNA is TGTGCCAGCAGCTATACTGGACAGACGGGTGAGCAGTACTTC.

This clonotype came up many times. V usage is TRBV7-2 and J usage is TRBJ1-2, with D uncertain. Germline V gene sequence: CDR1 SGHTA, CDR2 FQGNSA. The CDR3 is made up of 13 amino acids. Trimming left V 1 base short and J 12 bases short, with 15 bases between. For the CDR3, the DNA is TGTGCCAGCAGCTTAGAGCCCAGCGGGCCGGACACCTTC. Translated: CASSLEPSGPDTF.

V gene TRBV28 combines with J gene TRBJ2-5, with D hard to call. Per germline, CDR1 MDHEN and CDR2 SYDVKM. Trimming removed 3 bases from V and 1 base from J, with 9 bases in between. There are 14 residues in the CDR3. CDR3 DNA sequence: TGTGCCAGCAGTTTTCAGGTTAGCCAAGAGACCCAGTACTTC. It specifies CASSFQVSQETQYF.

The rearrangement uses TRBV5-1 and TRBJ2-3; the match to TRBD1 covers 9 bases. CDR1 is SGHRS, CDR2 YFSETQ, per germline. The CDR3 contains 16 residues. The ends lost 4 bases at V and 2 bases at J; junction bases unmatched: 8. The CDR3 coding sequence is TGCGCCAGCAGCATCGGACAGGGGACATTCACAGATACGCAGTATTTT. This gives the protein CASSIGQGTFTDTQYF.

This clonotype has a handful of counts. This chain links TRBV7-9 with TRBJ1-2; the D gene is possibly TRBD1 (5 bases). The germline V and J ends were trimmed by 0 bases and 6 bases, with 17 bases remaining between them. This CDR3 is built from 16 residues. The germline V gene has CDR1 SEHNR and CDR2 FQNEAQ (reference sequence). The CDR3: CASSLAGRGRYDGYTF. The CDR3 bases are TGTGCCAGCAGCTTAGCGGGAAGGGGAAGGTATGATGGCTACACCTTC.

This clonotype was observed at least ten times. J is TRBJ2-7 and V is TRBV19; 11 nucleotides match TRBD1. This CDR3 has 15 residues. Per the germline V gene, CDR1 is LNHDA and CDR2 is SQIVND (reference sequence). The V segment lost 5 bases and the J segment 7 bases; nucleotides outside the gene matches: 10. The CDR3 nucleotides read TGTGCCAGTAGTTCAGCCGGGACAGGGGGATTGGAGCAGTACTTC. Encoded protein: CASSSAGTGGLEQYF.

This clonotype was counted a few times. The CDR3 sequence is CASSRRTGSYEQYF. DNA of the CDR3: TGTGCCAGCAGCCGGAGGACTGGTTCCTACGAGCAGTACTTC. This sequence joins TRBV7-6 and TRBJ2-7, with a tentative D call TRBD2 (5 bases). Germline-derived CDR1 and CDR2 are SGHVS and FNYEAQ. Trimming removed 5 bases at V and 1 base at J, with 12 bases between. This CDR3 comprises 14 residues.

This clonotype occurred many times. V gene TRBV9 combines with J gene TRBJ2-3, with TRBD2 matching 11 bases. CDR1 and CDR2 (germline): SGDLS, YYNGEE. With 2 bases clipped from V and 6 bases from J, the junction kept 2 bases outside the gene matches. There are 14 residues in the CDR3. The CDR3 coding sequence is TGTGCCAGCAGCGTTACTAGCGGGGGTGATACGCAGTATTTT. Protein: CASSVTSGGDTQYF. The full variable domain, completed using reference TRBV9 and TRBJ2-3, is DSGVTQTPKHLITATGQRVTLRCSPRSGDLSVYWYQQSLDQGLQFLIQYYNGEERAKGNILERFSAQQFPDLHSELNLSSLELGDSALYFCASSVTSGGDTQYFGPGTRLTVL.

This clonotype was observed at least ten times. The rearrangement joins TRBV18 to TRBJ2-5; D ambiguous. The CDR3 length is 13 residues. CDR1 KGHSH and CDR2 LQKENI come from the germline V gene. Trimming pared 3 bases from V and 3 bases from J, leaving 8 bases between. The CDR3 bases are TGTGCCAGCTCACCTTATGGCGAAGAGACCCAGTACTTC. Translating gives CASSPYGEETQYF.

This clonotype was recorded many times. The rearrangement links TRBV7-2 to TRBJ2-4, with TRBD2 matching over 7 bases. With 0 bases clipped from V and 10 bases from J, the junction kept 3 bases outside the gene matches. The germline gives CDR1 SGHTA, CDR2 FQGNSA. The CDR3 covers 13 residues. CDR3 nucleotides: TGTGCCAGCAGCTTAGCGAGCGGGGAAATTCAGTACTTC. It is translated as CASSLASGEIQYF.

There are a few counts of this clonotype. The rearrangement links TRBV3-1 to TRBJ2-5; 8 nucleotides line up with TRBD1. The ends lost 0 bases at V and 5 bases at J; junction bases unmatched: 5. Germline-derived CDR1 and CDR2 are LGHDT and YNNKEL (reference sequence). CDR3 length: 15 amino acids. The CDR3 spells CASSQEAGGYETQYF. CDR3 DNA: TGTGCCAGCAGCCAAGAGGCAGGGGGCTACGAGACCCAGTACTTC.

The V and J genes are TRBV19 and TRBJ2-6; D gene ambiguous. Germline V gene lookup returns CDR1 LNHDA and CDR2 SQIVND (reference sequence). Trimming stripped 5 bases from V and 2 bases from J, with 7 bases between. This CDR3 region has 14 residues. The CDR3 region has the DNA TGTGCCAGTAGTTTGTCTCCTGGGGCCAACGTCCTGACTTTC. It is translated as CASSLSPGANVLTF. Full variable domain (rest looked up from reference TRBV19 and TRBJ2-6): DGGITQSPKYLFRKEGQNVTLSCEQNLNHDAMYWYRQDPGQGLRLIYYSQIVNDFQKGDIAEGYSVSREKKESFPLTVTSAQKNPTAFYLCASSLSPGANVLTFGAGSRLTVL.